The 18 T cell receptor beta chains listed next were all sequenced from one sample in a study of T cell repertoires in cytomegalovirus infection. One entry per CDR3 protein, called by TCRdb with MiXCR from the reads. In the table there are some 700,000 distinct CDR3 sequences, under 40% of which are singletons. Sequenced: PBMCs. Receptors were obtained from a human donor in good health (CMV status not recorded). Some clones in this sample may be carry-over from other donors' samples.

This clonotype occurred a few times. This chain connects TRBV3-1 to TRBJ2-1; the D is unclear. The CDR3 has 15 amino acids. The germline V gene encodes CDR1 LGHDT and CDR2 YNNKEL (reference sequence). Between the trimmed V and J ends, which lost 3 bases and 4 bases, there was a span of 13 bases. CDR3 sequence (DNA): TGTGCCAGCAGCCATCCCGCCGAGCGTTACAATGAGCAGTTCTTC. It yields the protein CASSHPAERYNEQFF.

This clonotype showed up many times. This sequence joins TRBV7-2 and TRBJ1-2; 7 positions agree with TRBD1. V was pared by 7 bases and J by 2 bases, with 7 bases of the junction left unmatched. The CDR3 sequence is 14 residues long. Germline lookup yields CDR1 SGHTA and CDR2 FQGNSA. This chain's CDR3 is CASTPGTANYGYTF. In nucleotides, the CDR3 is TGTGCCAGCACGCCCGGGACAGCAAACTATGGCTACACCTTC. The full variable domain, rest sourced from reference TRBV7-2 and TRBJ1-2, is GAGVSQSPSNKVTEKGKDVELRCDPISGHTALYWYRQSLGQGLEFLIYFQGNSAPDKSGLPSDRFSAERTGGSVSTLTIQRTQQEDSAVYLCASTPGTANYGYTFGSGTRLTVV.

This chain joins TRBV7-9 and TRBJ2-7, with 11 bases aligning to TRBD2. The CDR3 contains 14 residues. Germline-derived CDR1 and CDR2 are SEHNR and FQNEAQ (reference sequence). J was trimmed by 6 bases and V by 5 bases; bases with no gene match: 6. CDR3 amino acids: CASSASSGRAEQYF. As DNA, the CDR3 is TGTGCCAGCAGCGCAAGTAGCGGGAGGGCCGAGCAGTACTTC.

This clonotype turned up a few times. The chain carries TRBV19 and TRBJ2-5, with TRBD2 identical over 7 bases. The germline CDR1 and CDR2 sequences are LNHDA and SQIVND (reference sequence). The CDR3 covers 13 residues. J lost 9 bases, V lost 2 bases, and 6 bases had no gene match. CDR3: CASSIYLAEAQYF. The CDR3 DNA reads TGTGCCAGTAGTATATACCTAGCGGAGGCCCAGTACTTC.

This chain joins TRBV6-6 and TRBJ2-5, with TRBD1 identical over 10 bases. The CDR3 has 15 amino acids. V lost 6 bases and J lost 4; bases outside the gene matches: 8. Germline lookup yields CDR1 MNHNY and CDR2 SVGAGI (reference sequence). CDR3 protein: CASSLGQGRGETQYF. CDR3 bases: TGTGCCAGCAGCCTGGGACAGGGGAGGGGAGAGACCCAGTACTTC.

Turning to this clonotype: This may stem from a read error, because a much larger clone lies one nucleotide away. The chain carries TRBV12-3 or TRBV12-4 and TRBJ1-4; D is perhaps TRBD1 (6 bases). This CDR3 is built from 14 residues. CDR3: CARSLAGTSEKLFF. As DNA, the CDR3 is TGTGCCAGAAGTTTAGCGGGGACAAGCGAAAAACTGTTTTTT.

This clonotype has a count of ten or more. This sequence joins TRBV11-1 and TRBJ2-1; no firm D call. The V end was cut by 5 bases, the J end by 10 bases, with 15 bases between. CDR1 is SGHAT and CDR2 is FQDESV in the germline V gene (reference sequence). The CDR3 has 13 amino acids. CDR3 in amino acids: CASSVTRRTEQFF. The CDR3 DNA reads TGTGCCAGCAGCGTGACCCGACGAACGGAGCAGTTCTTC.

In the case of this clonotype: A much larger clonotype is one base distant, so this may be a read error. This rearrangement joins TRBV7-4 to TRBJ2-7, with D possibly TRBD2 on 6 matching bases. CDR1 SGHVT and CDR2 SQSDAQ come from the germline V gene. Trimming cost V 8 bases and J 2 bases, with 19 bases left between them. The CDR3 covers 15 residues. The CDR3 nucleotides are TGTGCCAGCGGCCCCCGGGGGAGGAACCCCTACGAGCAGTACTTC. This sequence encodes CASGPRGRNPYEQYF.

This clonotype was seen repeatedly, ten times or more. The chain couples TRBV7-2 to TRBJ1-5; 7 bases line up with TRBD1. The CDR3 length is 15 residues. The germline V gene encodes CDR1 SGHTA and CDR2 FQGNSA. J was trimmed by 4 bases and V by 5 bases; bases with no gene match: 8. CDR3 sequence reads: CASSQDRAGNQPQHF. In DNA, the CDR3 is TGTGCCAGCAGCCAAGACAGGGCGGGAAATCAGCCCCAGCATTTT.

The chain employs TRBV7-9 and TRBJ2-7; D perhaps matches TRBD1 (5 bases). The V gene lost 2 bases and the J gene lost 1 base, with 9 bases spanning the gap. Germline V CDR1 and CDR2: SEHNR, FQNEAQ (reference sequence). CDR3 length equals 14 residues. CDR3 loop: CASSLQSGSYEQYF. The DNA of the CDR3 is TGTGCCAGCAGCTTACAGTCAGGGTCCTACGAGCAGTACTTC.

The rearrangement uses TRBV12-3 or TRBV12-4 and TRBJ1-2; D is unresolved. This CDR3 spans 13 amino acids. V was clipped by 5 bases and J by 4 bases, with 11 bases between them. In DNA form, the CDR3 reads TGTGCCAGCAGTGAACTCCGGACCTATGGCTACACCTTC. It is translated as CASSELRTYGYTF.

The chain employs TRBV20-1 and TRBJ1-4, with 7 bases aligning to TRBD1. Unmatched junction bases numbered 5, after V lost 5 bases and J lost 2 bases. This CDR3 has 14 amino acids. The germline gives CDR1 DFQATT, CDR2 SNEGSKA (reference sequence). CDR3 DNA sequence: TGCAGTGCTGCGGTCAGGGGGACTAATGAAAAACTGTTTTTT. It codes for CSAAVRGTNEKLFF.

This clonotype has just a few counts. The chain uses TRBV5-4 and TRBJ2-7, with D perhaps TRBD1 (5 bases). Trimming left V 0 bases short and J 0 bases short, with 13 bases between. This CDR3 has 16 amino acids. Germline V CDR1 and CDR2: SGHNT, YYREEE (reference sequence). The CDR3 loop reads CASSLEEDTISYEQYF. CDR3 DNA sequence: TGTGCCAGCAGCTTGGAAGAGGACACCATCTCCTACGAGCAGTACTTC.

This chain connects TRBV7-2 to TRBJ1-5; D gene uncertain. This CDR3 has 20 amino acids. The V gene lost 5 bases and the J gene lost 2 bases, with 28 bases spanning the gap. The germline V gene has CDR1 SGHTA and CDR2 FQGNSA. For the CDR3, the DNA is TGTGCCAGCAGCCCTCCCCCTTGGGTAGGATACGGCCTGGGCAATCAGCCCCAGCATTTT. Amino acids: CASSPPPWVGYGLGNQPQHF.

V is TRBV7-9 and J is TRBJ1-5, with a tentative D call TRBD1 (5 bases). The CDR3 length is 15 residues. The germline gives CDR1 SEHNR, CDR2 FQNEAQ (reference sequence). V was cut by 5 bases and J by 3 bases, with 14 bases left in between. This CDR3 reads CASSPDKGPNQPQHF. The CDR3 DNA is TGTGCCAGCAGCCCGGACAAGGGCCCCAATCAGCCCCAGCATTTT.

The rearrangement links TRBV6-1 to TRBJ2-7, with no clear D. The V gene's germline CDR1 is MNHNS and CDR2 SASEGT. The CDR3 runs 12 residues. V lost 3 bases and J 3 bases, leaving 6 bases between the germline ends. The CDR3 DNA follows: TGTGCCAGCAGTGAGAACTACTACGAGCAGTACTTC. As protein: CASSENYYEQYF.

For this clonotype: This is likely a read error, given that the CDR3 carries no conserved phenylalanine or tryptophan at its end. V and J are TRBV7-8 and TRBJ2-7, with TRBD2 matching 12 bases. Germline CDR1 SGHVS, CDR2 FQNEAQ. There are 15 residues in the CDR3. Germline trimming cut 4 bases from V and 2 bases from J; bases unmatched to any gene: 3. CDR3 nucleotides: TGTGCCAGCAGCTCCCTAGCGGGAGGGCCCTACGAGCAGTACTGC. The encoded protein is CASSSLAGGPYEQYC.

J is TRBJ1-5 and V is TRBV20-1; D gene ambiguous. Trimming took 1 base from V and 0 from J, leaving 19 bases between them. Germline V CDR1 and CDR2: DFQATT, SNEGSKA (reference sequence). This CDR3 is 18 amino acids long. DNA for the CDR3: TGCAGTGCTAGAGGCCCCCCAACACAACTGTATAGCAATCAGCCCCAGCATTTT. Its translation: CSARGPPTQLYSNQPQHF.